The next 8 T cell receptor delta chains were all read from a single sample in a study of gamma-delta chains in newborns, infants, children. TCRdb re-identified clones in the reads via CATT. Of 5,700 or so delta-chain clones detected, 0.42% appear once; the ten largest clones hold 14%. Sequencing was carried out using blood. Source of these receptors: a child who was a newborn, infant or young child, either healthy, febrile or measles-vaccinated (not recorded which).

Worth noting for this clone: The amino acid sequence in TCRdb belongs to a much larger clone and departs from this DNA's translation at residue 6, likely a sequencing read error; the sequence shown is translated from the DNA. The V and J genes are TRDV2 and TRDJ3; TRDD3 matches at 10 bases. The CDR3 has 18 residues. CDR1 and CDR2 (germline): GEAIGNYY, EKD. Unmatched junction bases numbered 3, after V lost 0 bases and J lost 2 bases. The CDR3 loop is CACDTPLGDTWDTRQMFF. CDR3 nucleotide sequence: TGTGCCTGTGACACCCCCCTGGGGGATACCTGGGACACCCGACAGATGTTTTTC.

This clone was seen a few times. This DNA's translation and the protein TCRdb lists, from a much larger clone, do not match at residue 10, likely due to a read error; the protein shown is translated from the DNA. The chain uses TRDV2 and TRDJ2; tentative D call: TRDD3 (6 bases). The CDR3 contains 14 residues. The germline CDR1 and CDR2 sequences are GEAIGNYY and EKD. The V end lost 2 bases, the J end lost 9 bases, and 15 bases lay between the germline ends. CDR3 protein: CACDIWGTTTQLFF. CDR3 coding DNA: TGTGCCTGTGACATCTGGGGAACCACAACACAACTCTTCTTT.

This clone was seen more than once but under ten times. The protein TCRdb gives is from a much larger clone and does not agree with this DNA's translation at residue 7, likely a read error; the protein shown here comes from the DNA. For the CDR3, the DNA is TGTGCCTGTGACACCGGGACAAAGGACACCCGACAGATGTTTTTC. Its protein is CACDTGTKDTRQMFF. V gene TRDV2 combines with J gene TRDJ3; D gene ambiguous. Germline V gene data show CDR1 as GEAIGNYY and CDR2 as EKD. Trimming left V 0 bases short and J 6 bases short, with 8 bases between. This CDR3 has 15 residues.

This clone was observed a few times. The protein given by TCRdb reflects a much larger clone and differs at residue 15 from this DNA's translation, likely from a read error; the protein shown is the DNA's translation. In DNA form, the CDR3 reads TGTGCCTGTGACACGGCTAACTGGGGGTTGGACACCCGACAGGTGTTTTTC. The encoded protein is CACDTANWGLDTRQVFF. V and J are TRDV2 and TRDJ3; TRDD3 agrees at 8 bases. Germline V gives CDR1 GEAIGNYY, CDR2 EKD. The CDR3 is made up of 17 amino acids.

This clone was seen a handful of times. TCRdb's protein, taken from a much larger clone, differs from this DNA's translation at residue 10, likely owing to a read error; the protein displayed comes from the DNA. The identical CDR3 is also encoded by other nucleotide sequences in the sample. This chain connects TRDV2 to TRDJ3, with 9 bases that match TRDD3. Unmatched junction bases numbered 4, after V lost 0 bases and J lost 2 bases. CDR1 is GEAIGNYY and CDR2 is EKD in the germline V gene. The CDR3 spans 18 residues. Written as DNA, the CDR3 is TGTGCCTGTGACACCGGGGGATACAGCCCCTGGGACACCCGACAGATGTTTTTC. The encoded protein is CACDTGGYSPWDTRQMFF.

This clone is classed as medium-sized. This may arise from a read error, as a much more abundant clone is one base away. The sample contains more than one DNA sequence encoding this CDR3. This chain links TRDV2 with TRDJ1, with 12 positions matching TRDD3. CDR1 and CDR2 (germline): GEAIGNYY, EKD. The CDR3 totals 14 residues. The DNA for the CDR3 is TGTGCCTGTGACAAACTGGGGGATACCGATAAACTCACCTTT. Its translation: CACDKLGDTDKLTF.

In its sample, this clone was seen a few times. The protein that TCRdb holds for this DNA derives from a much larger clone and differs from the translated DNA at residue 12, which likely indicates a read error; the protein shown here is translated from the DNA. This chain joins TRDV2 and TRDJ3; 10 bases are a match to TRDD3. Looked up from germline, CDR1 is GEAIGNYY and CDR2 is EKD. This CDR3 has 18 amino acids. CDR3 bases: TGTGCCTGTGACACTGGGGGATACTCCTCCTGGGGCACCCGACAGATGTTTTTC. Amino acid sequence: CACDTGGYSSWGTRQMFF.

The sample holds a few counts of this clone. TCRdb lists the protein of a much larger clone for this DNA, which differs at residue 5, so this is likely a read error; the protein given here is translated from the DNA itself. The chain couples TRDV2 to TRDJ3; 10 bases map to TRDD3. Trimming cost V 3 bases and J 1 base; bases outside gene matches: 5. The germline CDR1 and CDR2 sequences are GEAIGNYY and EKD. The CDR3 totals 18 residues. This CDR3 reads CACDAGGYASWDTRQMFF. CDR3 bases: TGTGCCTGTGACGCCGGGGGATACGCGTCCTGGGACACCCGACAGATGTTTTTC.